These 32 T cell receptor beta chains were sequenced from one sample in a study of OX40 agonist ivuxolimab in advanced cancers. Profiled with immunoSEQ multiplex PCR; TCRdb holds only in-frame clones, not every one. The sample has around 69,000 clones, roughly 87% seen once; the top ten hold roughly 4%. The specimen was CD4+ or CD8+ T cells sorted from blood, collected in a trial of the OX40 agonist ivuxolimab. The source of these receptors is an adult with an advanced solid tumor such as melanoma, head and neck, liver or kidney cancer.

V gene TRBV6-6 combines with J gene TRBJ2-5; D is perhaps TRBD1 (5 bases). Germline values: CDR1 MNHNY, CDR2 SVGAGI (reference sequence). The V and J ends lost 4 bases and 1 base respectively, with 7 bases between them. The CDR3 sequence is 13 residues long. This CDR3 is CASSSQGQETQYF. Written as DNA, the CDR3 is TGTGCCAGCAGTTCCCAGGGCCAAGAGACCCAGTACTTC.

The chain has TRBV28 and TRBJ2-2; D tentatively reads TRBD1 or TRBD2 (5 bases each). Trimming cost V 5 bases and J 5 bases, with 18 bases left between them. The CDR3 covers 16 residues. CDR1 is MDHEN, CDR2 SYDVKM, per germline. CDR3 bases: TGTGCCAGCAGTCGCCTTCCGGGACCCACTACCGGGGAGCTGTTTTTT. This codes for CASSRLPGPTTGELFF. The full variable domain, its missing parts supplied by reference TRBV28 and TRBJ2-2, is DVKVTQSSRYLVKRTGEKVFLECVQDMDHENMFWYRQDPGLGLRLIYFSYDVKMKEKGDIPEGYSVSREKKERFSLILESASTNQTSMYLCASSRLPGPTTGELFFGEGSRLTVL.

The chain uses TRBV19 and TRBJ1-3, with unresolved D. Trimming removed 5 bases from V and 0 bases from J, with 5 bases in between. This CDR3 comprises 13 residues. Germline V gives CDR1 LNHDA, CDR2 SQIVND (reference sequence). CDR3 coding DNA: TGTGCCAGTAGTCCTTACTCTGGAAACACCATATATTTT. Protein sequence: CASSPYSGNTIYF. The complete variable domain, with remaining parts taken from reference TRBV19 and TRBJ1-3, reads DGGITQSPKYLFRKEGQNVTLSCEQNLNHDAMYWYRQDPGQGLRLIYYSQIVNDFQKGDIAEGYSVSREKKESFPLTVTSAQKNPTAFYLCASSPYSGNTIYFGEGSWLTVV.

The rearrangement uses TRBV5-1 and TRBJ1-1, with D hard to call. This CDR3 spans 14 amino acids. V dropped 0 bases and J dropped 3 bases, with 9 bases sitting between them. From germline, CDR1 is SGHRS and CDR2 YFSETQ. CDR3 nucleotides: TGCGCCAGCAGCTTGGAGGCCAGGTACACTGAAGCTTTCTTT. Protein product: CASSLEARYTEAFF.

This clone occurred once. The CDR3 here is CASREGVRSGNTIYF. The CDR3 DNA reads as TGTGCCAGCAGAGAGGGGGTTCGCTCTGGAAACACCATATATTTT. The chain links TRBV9 to TRBJ1-3; D is perhaps TRBD1 (6 bases). The CDR3 has 15 residues. Per the germline V gene, CDR1 is SGDLS and CDR2 is YYNGEE. Trimming removed 5 bases from V and 0 bases from J, with 12 bases in between.

V and J are TRBV5-6 and TRBJ2-5; perhaps TRBD1 as D (6 bases). Germline V gene lookup returns CDR1 SGHDT and CDR2 YYEEEE. The CDR3 has 15 amino acids. V shed 0 bases and J shed 4 bases, with 13 bases lying between them. In DNA, the CDR3 is TGTGCCAGCAGCTTGGGTAGGGGGTACGCAGAGACCCAGTACTTC. Amino acids: CASSLGRGYAETQYF.

The gene calls are TRBV5-6 and TRBJ2-3, with D possibly matching TRBD2 (5 bases). Per the germline V gene, CDR1 is SGHDT and CDR2 is YYEEEE. The V end lost 1 base, the J end lost 4 bases, and 7 bases lay between the germline ends. The CDR3 extends over 13 amino acids. In nucleotides, the CDR3 is TGTGCCAGCAGCTTGCGCGGGCCAGATACGCAGTATTTT. Amino acids: CASSLRGPDTQYF.

This clone was observed a single time. One end of the junction is discordant with germline, which a read error may explain. J is TRBJ2-1 and V is TRBV7-7; 8 nucleotides match TRBD2. Germline V gene data show CDR1 as SSHAT and CDR2 as FNYEAQ (reference sequence). This CDR3 comprises 17 residues. The CDR3 DNA follows: TGTGCTAGCAGCTTAGGGGGGAGCGGGAGCTCCTACAATGAGCAGTTCTTC. This sequence encodes CASSLGGSGSSYNEQFF.

As DNA, the CDR3 is TGTGCCAGCAGCGTAGCTGGGGACAGGGGAGCGCTCGAGCAGTACTTC. Translation: CASSVAGDRGALEQYF. The V call is TRBV9, the J call TRBJ2-7, with 10 bases that match TRBD1. The CDR3 spans 16 residues. With 0 bases clipped from V and 6 bases from J, the junction kept 9 bases outside the gene matches. CDR1 is SGDLS, CDR2 YYNGEE, per germline.

CDR3 nucleotide sequence: TGTGCCACCAGCGCATATATGGCCTACGAGCAGTACTTC. It yields the protein CATSAYMAYEQYF. The chain carries TRBV27 and TRBJ2-7; unclear D gene. Trimming cost V 10 bases and J 2 bases, with 15 bases left between them. The germline V gene has CDR1 MNHEY and CDR2 SMNVEV (reference sequence). The CDR3 runs to 13 residues.

The chain recombines TRBV30 with TRBJ2-7; 9 nucleotides line up with TRBD2. The CDR3 has 16 amino acids. Trimming removed 3 bases from V and 1 base from J; junction bases left unmatched: 10. Germline values: CDR1 GTSNPN, CDR2 SVGIG (reference sequence). The CDR3 is CAWSPPGTSLSYEQYF. CDR3 sequence (DNA): TGTGCCTGGAGCCCACCCGGGACTAGCTTATCCTACGAGCAGTACTTC.

The chain is built from TRBV7-2 and TRBJ2-5; D remains unclear. The CDR3 loop spans 12 amino acids. The germline V gene encodes CDR1 SGHTA and CDR2 FQGNSA. Trimming pared 5 bases from V and 2 bases from J, leaving 6 bases between. The CDR3 bases are TGTGCCAGCAGCCATCGACAAGAGACCCAGTACTTC. Protein product: CASSHRQETQYF.

V and J are TRBV27 and TRBJ1-2, with no clear D. V was clipped by 5 bases and J by 3 bases, with 13 bases between them. Germline CDR1 reads MNHEY; CDR2 reads SMNVEV (reference sequence). The CDR3 totals 14 residues. The chain's CDR3 is CASSPARSYYGYTF. The CDR3 DNA sequence: TGTGCCAGCAGTCCCGCCCGGAGCTACTATGGCTACACCTTC.

The chain carries TRBV10-3 and TRBJ1-4; D is uncertain. In germline, CDR1 is ENHRY, CDR2 SYGVKD. The CDR3 length is 13 residues. V shed 6 bases and J shed 4 bases, with 9 bases lying between them. CDR3 loop: CAIRKEINEKLFF. The CDR3 bases are TGTGCCATCAGGAAGGAAATTAATGAAAAACTGTTTTTT.

This clone has only one observation. This chain links TRBV19 with TRBJ2-1, with 7 bases aligning to TRBD2. Germline V CDR1 and CDR2: LNHDA, SQIVND (reference sequence). V trimming: 7 bases; J trimming: 5 bases; junction bases outside the gene matches: 14. This CDR3 region has 16 residues. The CDR3 coding sequence is TGTGCCAGTACAACGCCGGGACTATCTCCCCACAATGAGCAGTTCTTC. Amino acid sequence: CASTTPGLSPHNEQFF.

The chain recombines TRBV13 with TRBJ1-5; the match to TRBD1 covers 10 bases. Germline values: CDR1 PRHDT, CDR2 FYEKMQ (reference sequence). There are 15 residues in the CDR3. The V gene end was trimmed by 4 bases and the J gene end by 4 bases; junction bases not matched to a gene: 4. The CDR3 spells CASSSRTGGNQPQHF. As DNA, the CDR3 is TGTGCCAGCAGCTCCAGGACAGGGGGTAATCAGCCCCAGCATTTT.

This sequence joins TRBV19 and TRBJ1-5; no firm D call. The CDR3 has 14 amino acids. V was pared by 10 bases and J by 9 bases, with 22 bases between. Germline values: CDR1 LNHDA, CDR2 SQIVND (reference sequence). The CDR3 loop reads CATTSKAQFGPQHF. The CDR3 DNA reads as TGTGCCACCACGTCAAAGGCCCAATTTGGGCCCCAGCATTTT.

This clone was recorded once. This chain joins TRBV4-3 and TRBJ1-1; no clear D gene. The CDR3 extends over 12 amino acids. Trimming took off 8 bases at V and 6 bases at J, with 13 bases between the two ends. Germline loops: CDR1 LGHNA, CDR2 YSLEER. CDR3 nucleotides: TGCGCCAGCTGCAGAACAATGGCTGAAGCTTTCTTT. Translation: CASCRTMAEAFF.

The CDR3 nucleotides read TGTGCCACCAGCAGAGATCTGGCGGTCTCTAATGAAAAACTGTTTTTT. Amino acid sequence: CATSRDLAVSNEKLFF. The chain is built from TRBV15 and TRBJ1-4; D not certain. From germline, CDR1 is LNHNV and CDR2 YYDKDF (reference sequence). The CDR3 extends over 16 amino acids. V was shortened by 0 bases and J by 3 bases, with 11 bases between the two germline ends. Full variable domain (rest looked up from reference TRBV15 and TRBJ1-4): DAMVIQNPRYQVTQFGKPVTLSCSQTLNHNVMYWYQQKSSQAPKLLFHYYDKDFNNEADTPDNFQSRRPNTSFCFLDIRSPGLGDTAMYLCATSRDLAVSNEKLFFGSGTQLSVL.

This clone showed up just once. This chain uses TRBV5-4 with TRBJ1-2; the D gene is possibly TRBD1 (5 bases). The length of the CDR3 is 14 residues. Per the germline V gene, CDR1 is SGHNT and CDR2 is YYREEE (reference sequence). With 2 bases removed from V and 8 bases from J, the gap between germline ends came to 16 bases. CDR3 nucleotides: TGTGCCAGCAGCTTTGACAGCGTCCCGGAGGGCTACACCTTC. Translated, it gives CASSFDSVPEGYTF.

Here the CDR3 DNA reads TGTGCCAGCAGCCCCTCCCCTCTTACATACGAGCAGTACTTC. Encoded protein: CASSPSPLTYEQYF. This chain joins TRBV7-3 and TRBJ2-7; D unclear. CDR1 is SGHTA and CDR2 is FQGTGA in the germline V gene. V shed 5 bases and J shed 4 bases, with 15 bases lying between them. The CDR3 spans 14 residues.

The chain recombines TRBV6-1 with TRBJ1-5; no firm D call. CDR3 length equals 15 residues. Germline-derived CDR1 and CDR2 are MNHNS and SASEGT. Trimming took off 3 bases at V and 3 bases at J, with 12 bases between the two ends. The CDR3 region has the DNA TGTGCCAGCAGTGATCAGCGACGGGCCAATCAGCCCCAGCATTTT. Amino acids: CASSDQRRANQPQHF.

CDR3 region: CASSPVAGAVSSYNEQFF. The CDR3 region has the DNA TGTGCCAGCAGCCCCGTGGCCGGAGCGGTAAGCTCCTACAATGAGCAGTTCTTC. The V gene is TRBV11-3, the J gene TRBJ2-1, with D perhaps matching TRBD2 (5 bases). This CDR3 contains 18 residues. Trimming stripped 5 bases from V and 0 bases from J, with 20 bases between. CDR1 is SGHNT, CDR2 YENEEA, per germline.

The rearrangement links TRBV7-6 to TRBJ1-5, with D uncertain. The CDR3 contains 13 residues. Germline V CDR1 and CDR2: SGHVS, FNYEAQ. V was shortened by 4 bases and J by 3 bases, with 7 bases between the two germline ends. For the CDR3, the DNA is TGTGCCAGCAGCTCCGACAACAATCAGCCCCAGCATTTT. Amino acid sequence: CASSSDNNQPQHF.

V and J are TRBV25-1 and TRBJ1-4; 8 bases fit TRBD1. Germline V gene sequence: CDR1 MGHDK, CDR2 SYGVNS. With V trimmed by 3 bases and J by 6 bases, 6 bases remained unmatched. The CDR3 is 15 amino acids. CDR3 DNA: TGTGCCAGCAGTGAGACACAGGGGGGCTATGAAAAACTGTTTTTT. It is translated as CASSETQGGYEKLFF.

The rearrangement uses TRBV5-4 and TRBJ1-3; unclear D gene. The germline V gene encodes CDR1 SGHNT and CDR2 YYREEE (reference sequence). The CDR3 contains 15 residues. The V end lost 1 base, the J end lost 0 bases, and 8 bases lay between the germline ends. The DNA for the CDR3 is TGTGCCAGCAGCTTGTCAGGCATCTCTGGAAACACCATATATTTT. Its protein product is CASSLSGISGNTIYF.

The CDR3 bases are TGTGCCAGCAGCCGGCCACTCCAGGGCAGGGCCGGAAACACCATATATTTT. As protein: CASSRPLQGRAGNTIYF. The rearrangement uses TRBV11-3 and TRBJ1-3, with TRBD1 as a possible D gene (5 bases). The germline V gene encodes CDR1 SGHNT and CDR2 YENEEA. The CDR3 spans 17 residues. V was pared by 5 bases and J by 4 bases, with 21 bases between. Full variable domain (outside the CDR3, taken from reference TRBV11-3 and TRBJ1-3): EAGVVQSPRYKIIEKKQPVAFWCNPISGHNTLYWYLQNLGQGPELLIRYENEEAVDDSQLPKDRFSAERLKGVDSTLKIQPAELGDSAVYLCASSRPLQGRAGNTIYFGEGSWLTVV.

The gene calls are TRBV18 and TRBJ2-7; a weak D match, TRBD2 (5 bases). Trimming left V 2 bases short and J 4 bases short, with 9 bases between. The CDR3 is 13 amino acids. Per the germline V gene, CDR1 is KGHSH and CDR2 is LQKENI. This CDR3 reads CASSPGRGYEQYF. The CDR3 DNA reads as TGTGCCAGCTCACCAGGCCGGGGATACGAGCAGTACTTC.

The chain is built from TRBV18 and TRBJ1-2, with 7 bases identical to TRBD1. The V segment lost 3 bases and the J segment 5 bases; nucleotides outside the gene matches: 9. In germline, CDR1 is KGHSH, CDR2 LQKENI. CDR3 length equals 15 residues. The CDR3 region is CASSPRQGSQYGYTF. The CDR3 coding sequence is TGTGCCAGCTCACCTCGACAGGGATCACAGTATGGCTACACCTTC.

This clone was counted a few times. The J gene is TRBJ2-7, the V gene TRBV7-2, with 8 bases fitting TRBD2. Germline V gene lookup returns CDR1 SGHTA and CDR2 FQGNSA. The CDR3 contains 14 residues. Trimming removed 1 base from V and 7 bases from J; junction bases left unmatched: 6. The chain's CDR3 is CASSLGAGGGEQYF. CDR3 bases: TGTGCCAGCAGCTTAGGGGCGGGGGGCGGAGAGCAGTACTTC.

The chain joins TRBV5-1 to TRBJ2-5, with a tentative D call TRBD2 (5 bases). The V end lost 1 base, the J end lost 7 bases, and 17 bases lay between the germline ends. Per the germline V gene, CDR1 is SGHRS and CDR2 is YFSETQ. The CDR3 is made up of 15 amino acids. The CDR3 DNA is TGCGCCAGCAGCTTGTCTCCAGCGGACCAGCGGACCCAGTACTTC. Translated, it gives CASSLSPADQRTQYF.

Turning to this clone: A much larger clone sits a single nucleotide away, making a read error possible. Other nucleotide sequences from this sample produce the same CDR3. The chain joins TRBV5-1 to TRBJ2-7; the match to TRBD1 covers 10 bases. Germline CDR1 SGHRS, CDR2 YFSETQ. The CDR3 is made up of 15 amino acids. Losses at the gene ends were 0 bases for V and 4 bases for J; bases not matched to a gene: 4. CDR3 loop: CASSLAGTGEYEQYF. The CDR3 DNA follows: TGCGCCAGCAGCTTGGCCGGGACAGGGGAGTACGAGCAGTACTTC.